A single sample is the source of the 13 T cell receptor beta chains below, sequenced in a study of blood T cell repertoires in COVID-19. Sequenced by immunoSEQ multiplex PCR; TCRdb stores in-frame clones only, minus some. This sample has a few hundred thousand clones; roughly four fifths occur once, and the top ten carry 1.9%. The sample was peripheral blood. The receptor source for this set is a man aged 25 to 40 who had recovered from COVID-19.

The V call is TRBV15, the J call TRBJ2-3, with a possible D match to TRBD2 (6 bases). Trimming stripped 5 bases from V and 3 bases from J, with 15 bases between. CDR3 length equals 15 residues. CDR1 and CDR2 from the germline V gene are LNHNV and YYDKDF (reference sequence). The CDR3 DNA is TGTGCCACCAGCGATTGGGGGGTGGGTACAGATACGCAGTATTTT. This sequence encodes CATSDWGVGTDTQYF.

The chain joins TRBV5-4 to TRBJ1-1, with D maybe TRBD1 (6 bases). The CDR3 extends over 15 amino acids. With 4 bases removed from V and 0 bases from J, the gap between germline ends came to 13 bases. Per germline, CDR1 SGHNT and CDR2 YYREEE (reference sequence). CDR3 nucleotide sequence: TGTGCCAGCAGCCCCGTGGACAGTGTGAACACTGAAGCTTTCTTT. Translation: CASSPVDSVNTEAFF.

The chain joins TRBV12-3 or TRBV12-4 to TRBJ2-5; D might be TRBD2 (6 bases). Trimming removed 8 bases at V and 7 bases at J, with 11 bases between. CDR3 size: 11 residues. Written as DNA, the CDR3 is TGTGCCAGCGGGCCGGGGGTGACCCAGTACTTC. As protein: CASGPGVTQYF.

The chain employs TRBV3-1 (or the pseudogene TRBV3-2) and TRBJ1-6; possibly TRBD1 for D (5 bases). V was trimmed by 4 bases and J by 10 bases, leaving 17 bases between them. The CDR3 has 15 residues. From germline, CDR1 is LGHDT and CDR2 YNNKEL (reference sequence). The CDR3 DNA is TGTGCCAGCAGCCCCTTTCGGGGGGGGAGCTCACCCCTCCACTTT. Its translation is CASSPFRGGSSPLHF.

This chain links TRBV29-1 with TRBJ2-2; possible D gene TRBD2, 6 bases. Germline loops: CDR1 SQVTM, CDR2 ANQGSEA. V was shortened by 5 bases and J by 2 bases, with 9 bases between the two germline ends. The CDR3 has 13 amino acids. CDR3 DNA: TGCAGCGTTCAGACTAGAAACACCGGGGAGCTGTTTTTT. Encoded protein: CSVQTRNTGELFF.

V gene TRBV9 combines with J gene TRBJ2-1; TRBD2 matches at 7 bases. The CDR3 is made up of 16 amino acids. The V gene's germline CDR1 is SGDLS and CDR2 YYNGEE. The V and J ends lost 0 bases and 0 bases, in that order; junction bases with no gene match: 3. The CDR3 loop reads CASSVEGRGSYNEQFF. DNA of the CDR3: TGTGCCAGCAGCGTAGAGGGGAGGGGCTCCTACAATGAGCAGTTCTTC.

CDR3 region: CASSPGTGGVYEQFF. The CDR3 bases are TGTGCCAGCAGCCCCGGGACAGGGGGTGTGTATGAGCAGTTCTTC. V and J are TRBV7-3 and TRBJ2-1; the match to TRBD1 covers 11 bases. CDR1 SGHTA and CDR2 FQGTGA come from the germline V gene. This CDR3 contains 15 residues. The ends lost 5 bases at V and 8 bases at J; junction bases unmatched: 8.

This chain connects TRBV27 to TRBJ1-1; D unclear. The V end was cut by 6 bases, the J end by 1 base, with 12 bases between. This CDR3 region has 14 residues. The germline CDR1 and CDR2 sequences are MNHEY and SMNVEV (reference sequence). The CDR3 region is CASSPGMANTEAFF. As DNA, the CDR3 is TGTGCCAGCAGCCCCGGGATGGCGAACACTGAAGCTTTCTTT.

V is TRBV5-6 and J is TRBJ2-3, with 9 bases lining up with TRBD2. This CDR3 has 16 residues. Germline V lookup: CDR1 SGHDT, CDR2 YYEEEE. V gave up 0 bases and J gave up 2 bases; unmatched junction bases: 4. In DNA, the CDR3 is TGTGCCAGCAGCTTGGCTAGCGGGGCACTCACAGATACGCAGTATTTT. Residues: CASSLASGALTDTQYF. The variable domain in full, with the rest retrieved from reference TRBV5-6 and TRBJ2-3, is DAGVTQSPTHLIKTRGQQVTLRCSPKSGHDTVSWYQQALGQGPQFIFQYYEEEERQRGNFPDRFSGHQFPNYSSELNVNALLLGDSALYLCASSLASGALTDTQYFGPGTRLTVL.

This clone was recorded only once. This rearrangement joins TRBV29-1 to TRBJ2-3; TRBD1 is a possible D gene (6 bases). The CDR3 runs to 12 residues. V lost 7 bases to trimming and J lost 2 bases, with 10 bases between them. Germline V gives CDR1 SQVTM, CDR2 ANQGSEA. The chain's CDR3 is CSGGQLTDTQYF. CDR3 in DNA: TGCAGCGGGGGGCAACTCACAGATACGCAGTATTTT.

This clone was detected only a few times. The chain has TRBV19 and TRBJ1-5, with no clear D. The V and J ends lost 6 bases and 0 bases respectively, with 3 bases between them. Germline CDR1 is LNHDA and CDR2 is SQIVND (reference sequence). The CDR3 has 12 amino acids. CDR3 region: CASSYSNQPQHF. The CDR3 DNA follows: TGTGCCAGTAGCTATAGCAATCAGCCCCAGCATTTT.

This clone was detected only a few times. The chain has TRBV4-2 and TRBJ1-2; 9 bases match TRBD1. Trimming cost V 1 base and J 5 bases; bases outside gene matches: 5. The CDR3 runs to 15 residues. Germline V CDR1 and CDR2: LGHNA, YNFKEQ. The CDR3 reads CASSQAETGGYGYTF. The DNA for the CDR3 is TGTGCCAGCAGCCAAGCTGAGACAGGGGGGTATGGCTACACCTTC.

The chain combines TRBV20-1 with TRBJ2-1, with 13 positions matching TRBD2. The V segment lost 8 bases and the J segment 15 bases; nucleotides outside the gene matches: 7. There are 11 residues in the CDR3. Germline V lookup: CDR1 DFQATT, CDR2 SNEGSKA (reference sequence). CDR3 in DNA: TGCAGTTTCACTAGCGGGGGGGCTTTGTTCTTC. This codes for CSFTSGGALFF.